What follows are 14 T cell receptor beta chains derived from one specimen sequenced in a study of memory CD4+ T cells and cytomegalovirus serostatus. Single viable CD3+CD4+CD8-CD45RO+ cells were sorted as the memory CD4+ T cells. Sequencing was performed with immunoSEQ multiplex PCR; in TCRdb, only in-frame clones are kept and a portion is missing. The sample shows 50,000 or so clones, roughly 80% of them seen only once. The sequenced sample was memory CD4+ T cells from blood. The receptors here all came from an adult in good health and CMV-seronegative.

V is TRBV5-1 and J is TRBJ1-1; the D is unclear. This CDR3 is built from 13 residues. Germline CDR1 is SGHRS and CDR2 is YFSETQ. Trimming shortened V by 1 base and J by 2 bases, and 6 bases separated the two germline ends. The CDR3, as DNA: TGCGCCAGCAGCTTGACAAGAAACACTGAAGCTTTCTTT. Translation: CASSLTRNTEAFF.

This sequence joins TRBV6-5 and TRBJ2-1, with D possibly TRBD2 on 5 matching bases. Trimming took 6 bases from V and 7 from J, leaving 13 bases between them. Germline assignment: CDR1 MNHEY and CDR2 SVGAGI. This CDR3 has 13 residues. The CDR3 coding sequence is TGTGCCAGCAGCCCTTACAGCGGTAATGAGCAGTTCTTC. This translates into CASSPYSGNEQFF.

The chain recombines TRBV29-1 with TRBJ2-1; D might be TRBD2 (5 bases). V was cut by 4 bases and J by 4 bases, with 8 bases left in between. CDR3 length equals 12 residues. Looked up from germline, CDR1 is SQVTM and CDR2 is ANQGSEA. CDR3 region: CSVGGIYNEQFF. CDR3 bases: TGCAGCGTTGGAGGGATATACAATGAGCAGTTCTTC.

The chain has TRBV5-1 and TRBJ2-2; D tentatively fits TRBD1 or TRBD2 (6 bases each). V was clipped by 4 bases and J by 5 bases, with 15 bases between them. In germline, CDR1 is SGHRS, CDR2 YFSETQ. CDR3 size: 15 residues. The CDR3 protein is CASSLGGGGTGELFF. CDR3 bases: TGCGCCAGCAGCCTCGGAGGGGGAGGAACCGGGGAGCTGTTTTTT. The whole variable domain, filled in from reference TRBV5-1 and TRBJ2-2, reads KAGVTQTPRYLIKTRGQQVTLSCSPISGHRSVSWYQQTPGQGLQFLFEYFSETQRNKGNFPGRFSGRQFSNSRSEMNVSTLELGDSALYLCASSLGGGGTGELFFGEGSRLTVL.

Regarding this clone: An end of the junction does not agree with germline; a read error may underlie this. The V gene is TRBV7-2, the J gene TRBJ1-6; D not resolved. From germline, CDR1 is SGHTA and CDR2 FQGNSA. CDR3 length: 14 amino acids. CDR3 coding DNA: TGTGCCAGCAGCTTGGCGGCCGGTAATTCAGCCCTCCACTTT. Encoded protein: CASSLAAGNSALHF.

The table lists this clone with a count of one. The rearrangement uses TRBV5-5 and TRBJ2-3; D unclear. CDR3 length equals 11 residues. Per the germline V gene, CDR1 is SGHKS and CDR2 is YYEKEE (reference sequence). Trimming removed 0 bases at V and 5 bases at J, with 1 base between. The CDR3 loop is CASSLEDTQYF. The CDR3 DNA reads as TGTGCCAGCAGCTTGGAAGATACGCAGTATTTT.

The chain is built from TRBV25-1 and TRBJ1-2, with a weak D call TRBD1 (5 bases). The CDR3 spans 13 residues. Trimming removed 7 bases at V and 7 bases at J, with 16 bases between. Per the germline V gene, CDR1 is MGHDK and CDR2 is SYGVNS. CDR3 amino acids: CASTSTGVIGYTF. The CDR3 DNA is TGTGCCAGCACATCCACGGGGGTCATTGGCTACACCTTC.

The gene calls are TRBV7-6 and TRBJ1-2; D unresolved. This CDR3 region has 15 residues. V was shortened by 5 bases and J by 4 bases, with 17 bases between the two germline ends. Germline V gives CDR1 SGHVS, CDR2 FNYEAQ. The CDR3 here is CASSPAEIAAYGYTF. Here the CDR3 DNA reads TGTGCCAGCAGCCCCGCCGAAATAGCAGCCTATGGCTACACCTTC.

The rearrangement links TRBV5-1 to TRBJ1-1; D might be TRBD1 (6 bases). Germline CDR1 SGHRS, CDR2 YFSETQ. CDR3 length equals 14 residues. Trimming left V 0 bases short and J 2 bases short, with 8 bases between. The DNA of the CDR3 is TGCGCCAGCAGCTTGGTAGGGGGAAACACTGAAGCTTTCTTT. This codes for CASSLVGGNTEAFF.

This chain links TRBV15 with TRBJ2-3; 8 bases map to TRBD2. Trimming at V came to 1 base and at J to 5 bases, leaving 8 bases not matched to a gene. The CDR3 is 16 residues long. Germline assignment: CDR1 LNHNV and CDR2 YYDKDF (reference sequence). CDR3 bases: TGTGCCACCAGCAGAGGACGGGGGGGATGGGGAGATACGCAGTATTTT. This codes for CATSRGRGGWGDTQYF.

Only one count was recorded for this clone. The chain links TRBV6-5 to TRBJ2-1; 8 bases map to TRBD2. CDR1 is MNHEY, CDR2 SVGAGI, per germline. The CDR3 extends over 14 amino acids. The junction had 7 bases not matched to a gene; V was cut back by 4 bases and J by 8 bases. CDR3 bases: TGTGCCAGCAGTTTAGCGGGGCCCAGGGATGAGCAGTTCTTC. It yields the protein CASSLAGPRDEQFF.

The genes are TRBV19 and TRBJ1-1; no definite D call. V was trimmed by 10 bases and J by 1 base, leaving 13 bases between them. The CDR3 loop spans 13 amino acids. CDR1 is LNHDA and CDR2 is SQIVND in the germline V gene (reference sequence). The CDR3 spells CATRGGWNTEAFF. The CDR3 bases are TGTGCCACCCGTGGAGGATGGAACACTGAAGCTTTCTTT.

This clone has just one count. This sequence joins TRBV19 and TRBJ2-2; TRBD2 is a possible D gene (5 bases). V was pared by 4 bases and J by 0 bases, with 12 bases between. This CDR3 has 16 residues. Germline V gene data show CDR1 as LNHDA and CDR2 as SQIVND (reference sequence). The CDR3 coding sequence is TGTGCCAGTAGTAACCGACGGGGATCGAACACCGGGGAGCTGTTTTTT. Translation gives CASSNRRGSNTGELFF.

The rearrangement uses TRBV15 and TRBJ1-5, with D possibly being TRBD1 (6 bases). Germline V gene lookup returns CDR1 LNHNV and CDR2 YYDKDF (reference sequence). V lost 7 bases to trimming and J lost 2 bases, with 15 bases between them. The CDR3 runs 15 residues. The CDR3 loop reads CATKVGGAGNQPQHF. The CDR3 coding sequence is TGTGCCACCAAGGTCGGGGGCGCGGGCAATCAGCCCCAGCATTTT.